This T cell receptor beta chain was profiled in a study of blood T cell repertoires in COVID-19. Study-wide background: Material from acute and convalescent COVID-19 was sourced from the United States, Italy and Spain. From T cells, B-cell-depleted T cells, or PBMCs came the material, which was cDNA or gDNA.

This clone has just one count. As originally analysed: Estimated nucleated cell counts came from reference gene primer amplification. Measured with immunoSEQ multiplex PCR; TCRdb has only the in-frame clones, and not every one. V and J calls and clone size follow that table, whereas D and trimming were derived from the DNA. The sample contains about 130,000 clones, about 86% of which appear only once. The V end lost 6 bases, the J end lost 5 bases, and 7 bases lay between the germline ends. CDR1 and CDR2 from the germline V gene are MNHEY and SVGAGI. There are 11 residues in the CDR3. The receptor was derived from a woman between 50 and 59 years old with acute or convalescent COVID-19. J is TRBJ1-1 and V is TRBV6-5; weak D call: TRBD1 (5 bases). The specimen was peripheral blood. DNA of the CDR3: TGTGCCAGCAGGGGGGGAACTGAAGCTTTCTTT. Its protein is CASRGGTEAFF.